Following are 29 T cell receptor beta chains from one sample sequenced in a study of neoadjuvant anti-PD-1 for oral cavity cancer. Libraries were prepared by immunoSEQ multiplex PCR; TCRdb keeps only in-frame clonotypes and omits some of them. Here the sample spans about 68,000 clones, roughly 84% being singletons. Indicated time point: after neoadjuvant nivolumab, at surgical resection. The specimen was PBMCs, collected after nivolumab (anti-PD-1) treatment. These receptors were collected from a person aged 35 to 85 with oral cavity squamous cell carcinoma.

This chain links TRBV5-1 with TRBJ2-7; 8 nucleotides line up with TRBD1. The germline V gene encodes CDR1 SGHRS and CDR2 YFSETQ. With V trimmed by 3 bases and J by 0 bases, 5 bases remained unmatched. CDR3 length: 15 amino acids. CDR3 loop: CASSSTGGSSYEQYF. In DNA, the CDR3 is TGCGCCAGCAGCTCCACAGGGGGAAGCTCCTACGAGCAGTACTTC. The full variable domain, rest sourced from reference TRBV5-1 and TRBJ2-7, is KAGVTQTPRYLIKTRGQQVTLSCSPISGHRSVSWYQQTPGQGLQFLFEYFSETQRNKGNFPGRFSGRQFSNSRSEMNVSTLELGDSALYLCASSSTGGSSYEQYFGPGTRLTVT.

The V and J genes are TRBV11-2 and TRBJ2-5, with a tentative D call TRBD2 (6 bases). The germline gives CDR1 SGHAT, CDR2 FQNNGV. With 5 bases removed from V and 3 bases from J, the gap between germline ends came to 16 bases. The CDR3 is 15 residues long. DNA for the CDR3: TGTGCCAGCAGCCCCCGCCGGGGGACCGAAGAGACCCAGTACTTC. Amino acids: CASSPRRGTEETQYF.

The chain recombines TRBV19 with TRBJ1-1; 9 bases agree with TRBD1. The V and J ends lost 4 bases and 5 bases, in that order; junction bases with no gene match: 11. The germline V gene has CDR1 LNHDA and CDR2 SQIVND (reference sequence). This CDR3 is 16 amino acids long. DNA of the CDR3: TGTGCCAGTAGTACTACCGGGACAGGGAAGGTGACTGAAGCTTTCTTT. Translated, it gives CASSTTGTGKVTEAFF.

The chain has TRBV5-6 and TRBJ2-2; weak D call: TRBD1 (5 bases). Deletions cut 4 bases from V and 3 bases from J, with 13 bases between. CDR3 size: 15 residues. The germline CDR1 and CDR2 sequences are SGHDT and YYEEEE. The DNA for the CDR3 is TGTGCCAGCAGCCCTCCCGCAGGGCACACCGGGGAGCTGTTTTTT. This translates into CASSPPAGHTGELFF. Filled out from reference TRBV5-6 and TRBJ2-2, the complete variable domain reads DAGVTQSPTHLIKTRGQQVTLRCSPKSGHDTVSWYQQALGQGPQFIFQYYEEEERQRGNFPDRFSGHQFPNYSSELNVNALLLGDSALYLCASSPPAGHTGELFFGEGSRLTVL.

The chain employs TRBV19 and TRBJ1-5; D unresolved. The CDR3 loop spans 15 amino acids. V lost 5 bases and J lost 0, with 11 bases in between. CDR1 and CDR2 from the germline V gene are LNHDA and SQIVND (reference sequence). This chain's CDR3 is CASSEAAVSNQPQHF. The CDR3 DNA follows: TGTGCCAGTAGTGAGGCAGCGGTTAGCAATCAGCCCCAGCATTTT.

The genes are TRBV28 and TRBJ2-5; D perhaps matches TRBD2 (5 bases). The CDR3 is made up of 16 amino acids. Germline CDR1 and CDR2: MDHEN and SYDVKM. V lost 4 bases, J lost 0 bases, and 15 bases lay in between. The CDR3 here is CASSYLTRRHQETQYF. The CDR3 bases are TGTGCCAGCAGTTACCTCACTAGAAGACACCAAGAGACCCAGTACTTC.

The chain links TRBV6-7 to TRBJ2-3; D uncertain. TRBV6-7 is annotated as an ORF whose role is uncertain. Trimming stripped 2 bases from V and 1 base from J, with 22 bases between. This CDR3 spans 19 amino acids. DNA for the CDR3: TGTGCCAGCAGTTACCCCCGGGCCCTACATCCTTCACGCACAGATACGCAGTATTTT. Its translation: CASSYPRALHPSRTDTQYF.

The sample holds a few counts of this clone. The chain joins TRBV7-2 to TRBJ1-5; D gene ambiguous. Looked up from germline, CDR1 is SGHTA and CDR2 is FQGNSA. This CDR3 contains 14 residues. V was trimmed by 2 bases and J by 2 bases, leaving 7 bases between them. The CDR3: CASSLNEGNQPQHF. The CDR3 region has the DNA TGTGCCAGCAGCTTAAACGAGGGCAATCAGCCCCAGCATTTT.

This chain joins TRBV27 and TRBJ2-5; the D gene is possibly TRBD1 (5 bases). Trimming took 5 bases from V and 3 from J, leaving 10 bases between them. The CDR3 runs to 13 residues. CDR1 is MNHEY, CDR2 SMNVEV, per germline (reference sequence). The CDR3: CASSLNRKETQYF. The CDR3 nucleotides are TGTGCCAGCAGTCTTAACAGGAAAGAGACCCAGTACTTC.

The rearrangement links TRBV9 to TRBJ2-6; D possibly corresponds to TRBD1 (6 bases). Germline lookup yields CDR1 SGDLS and CDR2 YYNGEE. CDR3 length: 18 amino acids. V was clipped by 0 bases and J by 0 bases, with 13 bases between them. The CDR3 DNA is TGTGCCAGCAGCGTAGATGGCGACAGGCCCTCTGGGGCCAACGTCCTGACTTTC. This translates into CASSVDGDRPSGANVLTF.

This chain links TRBV6-5 with TRBJ1-1, with a weak D call TRBD1 (6 bases). Germline V gene sequence: CDR1 MNHEY, CDR2 SVGAGI. The CDR3 consists of 13 residues. V dropped 5 bases and J dropped 10 bases, with 17 bases sitting between them. CDR3 sequence (DNA): TGTGCCAGCAGTGTAGACGCTTTCAGGGGAGCTTTCTTT. It codes for CASSVDAFRGAFF.

This clone was detected only a few times. The chain is built from TRBV2 and TRBJ2-2; maybe TRBD2 (6 bases). V gave up 8 bases and J gave up 2 bases, with 12 bases separating them. The CDR3 sequence is 14 residues long. Germline V gene lookup returns CDR1 SNHLY and CDR2 FYNNEI. CDR3 in DNA: TGTGCCAGCCTCGACGGACTAAACACCGGGGAGCTGTTTTTT. As protein: CASLDGLNTGELFF.

There are a few counts of this clone. This chain links TRBV6-1 with TRBJ2-1; 10 bases are shared with TRBD2. The CDR3 is 15 residues long. Germline V gives CDR1 MNHNS, CDR2 SASEGT. V gave up 1 base and J gave up 6 bases; unmatched junction bases: 3. The CDR3, as DNA: TGTGCCAGCAGTGAAGGACTAGCGGGTTTCAATGAGCAGTTCTTC. As protein: CASSEGLAGFNEQFF.

This rearrangement joins TRBV5-1 to TRBJ2-1; tentatively, D is TRBD1 (6 bases). This CDR3 region has 14 residues. The V end lost 4 bases, the J end lost 6 bases, and 14 bases lay between the germline ends. Germline lookup yields CDR1 SGHRS and CDR2 YFSETQ. Here the CDR3 reads CASSIGQHPNEQFF. CDR3 nucleotide sequence: TGCGCCAGCAGCATCGGACAGCATCCCAATGAGCAGTTCTTC.

The V and J genes are TRBV7-9 and TRBJ2-5; D gene unclear. Germline V gene sequence: CDR1 SEHNR, CDR2 FQNEAQ (reference sequence). V gave up 5 bases and J gave up 5 bases, with 15 bases separating them. The CDR3 is 14 amino acids. The CDR3 DNA follows: TGTGCCAGCAGCCCCGAATCATGGACCGAGACCCAGTACTTC. This gives the protein CASSPESWTETQYF.

The chain carries TRBV2 and TRBJ1-5; 8 bases line up with TRBD1. Losses at the gene ends were 0 bases for V and 6 bases for J; bases not matched to a gene: 7. Germline values: CDR1 SNHLY, CDR2 FYNNEI. CDR3 length: 16 residues. The CDR3 nucleotides read TGTGCCAGCAGTGAAGCAAGGACAGGGCAGAGTCAGCCCCAGCATTTT. This encodes CASSEARTGQSQPQHF.

This clone was counted a single time. V is TRBV29-1 and J is TRBJ2-2; D may match TRBD1 or TRBD2 (6 bases each). Germline CDR1 and CDR2: SQVTM and ANQGSEA. The CDR3 covers 13 residues. The V gene lost 7 bases and the J gene lost 2 bases, with 11 bases spanning the gap. The CDR3 protein is CSGGTPNTGELFF. The DNA of the CDR3 is TGCAGCGGCGGGACACCTAACACCGGGGAGCTGTTTTTT.

This clone was found once. The chain links TRBV2 to TRBJ2-5, with 7 bases lining up with TRBD2. The CDR3 spans 14 residues. Looked up from germline, CDR1 is SNHLY and CDR2 is FYNNEI. The V and J ends lost 7 bases and 5 bases, in that order; junction bases with no gene match: 10. The CDR3 reads CASTPLRGGETQYF. CDR3 in DNA: TGTGCCAGCACCCCCCTTAGGGGAGGGGAGACCCAGTACTTC.

The CDR3 reads CASSLSGGRSYEQYF. CDR3 coding DNA: TGTGCCAGCAGTTTGTCAGGGGGTAGGTCCTACGAGCAGTACTTC. J is TRBJ2-7 and V is TRBV27; 7 positions match TRBD1. V shed 3 bases and J 1 base; nucleotides not matched to a gene: 6. Germline CDR1 reads MNHEY; CDR2 reads SMNVEV (reference sequence). The CDR3 has 15 residues.

V gene TRBV14 combines with J gene TRBJ2-7; D may be TRBD2 (6 bases). V lost 1 base and J 7 bases, leaving 11 bases between the germline ends. The CDR3 is 13 residues long. CDR1 and CDR2 from the germline V gene are SGHDN and FVKESK. The CDR3 loop reads CASSQAFRGEQYF. The CDR3 coding sequence is TGTGCCAGCAGCCAAGCTTTCCGGGGGGAGCAGTACTTC.

In this sample, this clone turned up once. The CDR3 DNA follows: TGCGCCAGCAGCGAGATGAATGAGCAGTTCTTC. Translating it yields CASSEMNEQFF. V gene TRBV10-2 combines with J gene TRBJ2-1; D ambiguous. Germline CDR1 reads WSHSY; CDR2 reads SAAADI. Trimming removed 6 bases at V and 7 bases at J, with 7 bases between. The CDR3 spans 11 residues.

The CDR3 spells CASSGVRRAGVYNEQFF. The DNA for the CDR3 is TGTGCCAGCAGTGGCGTGAGGCGAGCGGGGGTGTACAATGAGCAGTTCTTC. This sequence joins TRBV28 and TRBJ2-1; 8 nucleotides line up with TRBD2. Germline CDR1 MDHEN, CDR2 SYDVKM. J lost 4 bases, V lost 5 bases, and 13 bases had no gene match. The CDR3 extends over 17 amino acids.

This rearrangement joins TRBV9 to TRBJ2-1, with 7 bases fitting TRBD1. The CDR3 consists of 15 residues. V lost 4 bases to trimming and J lost 5 bases; unmatched junction nucleotides: 9. CDR1 and CDR2 from the germline V gene are SGDLS and YYNGEE. CDR3 sequence: CASSSRDRPDNEQFF. DNA for the CDR3: TGTGCCAGCAGCAGCCGGGACAGACCTGACAATGAGCAGTTCTTC.

The rearrangement links TRBV19 to TRBJ2-4; 9 bases agree with TRBD1. V lost 10 bases and J lost 9; bases outside the gene matches: 10. The germline V gene encodes CDR1 LNHDA and CDR2 SQIVND (reference sequence). There are 13 residues in the CDR3. CDR3 loop: CATSTGGHSIQYF. The CDR3 DNA follows: TGTGCCACTTCGACAGGGGGGCATTCCATTCAGTACTTC.

The gene calls are TRBV6-5 and TRBJ2-7; 11 bases fit TRBD2. With V trimmed by 6 bases and J by 4 bases, 5 bases remained unmatched. This CDR3 region has 14 residues. CDR1 and CDR2 (germline): MNHEY, SVGAGI. CDR3 amino acids: CASRGGLAEYEQYF. The CDR3 coding sequence is TGTGCCAGCAGGGGGGGACTAGCGGAATACGAGCAGTACTTC.

The rearrangement links TRBV6-1 to TRBJ2-6, with D unclear. This CDR3 comprises 16 residues. V gave up 0 bases and J gave up 0 bases, with 6 bases separating them. Germline V gene sequence: CDR1 MNHNS, CDR2 SASEGT. The CDR3 nucleotides are TGTGCCAGCAGTGAAGCGTTCTTCTCTGGGGCCAACGTCCTGACTTTC. It encodes CASSEAFFSGANVLTF.

The rearrangement uses TRBV9 and TRBJ2-5, with D possibly matching TRBD2 (5 bases). This CDR3 comprises 19 residues. Germline loops: CDR1 SGDLS, CDR2 YYNGEE. The ends were cut back, 1 base at V and 0 bases at J, with 22 bases in the middle. The DNA for the CDR3 is TGTGCCAGCAGCGTATTACCCCTTGGAGGTAGAGCCAACCAAGAGACCCAGTACTTC. Residues: CASSVLPLGGRANQETQYF. Drawing the rest from reference TRBV9 and TRBJ2-5, the complete variable domain is DSGVTQTPKHLITATGQRVTLRCSPRSGDLSVYWYQQSLDQGLQFLIQYYNGEERAKGNILERFSAQQFPDLHSELNLSSLELGDSALYFCASSVLPLGGRANQETQYFGPGTRLLVL.

CDR3 residues: CASSAYKSSYEQYF. The CDR3 DNA follows: TGTGCCAGCAGTGCCTATAAGAGCTCCTACGAGCAGTACTTC. The rearrangement uses TRBV25-1 and TRBJ2-7; the D is unclear. CDR1 and CDR2 from the germline V gene are MGHDK and SYGVNS. V was clipped by 4 bases and J by 0 bases, with 10 bases between them. This CDR3 comprises 14 residues.

The V and J genes are TRBV29-1 and TRBJ2-5; perhaps TRBD2 as D (6 bases). The V and J ends lost 6 bases and 2 bases respectively, with 19 bases between them. Germline V gene sequence: CDR1 SQVTM, CDR2 ANQGSEA. This CDR3 is built from 15 residues. The CDR3 DNA reads TGCAGCGTGGAACTCCGACACCGGGAGCAAGAGACCCAGTACTTC. Protein: CSVELRHREQETQYF.